In its sample, the clone carrying this TCR beta chain is medium-sized. This sample's RNA came from whole unsorted tissue. More than 3 cm separated this lung sample from the edge of the tumor. CDR3 length: 13 residues. The germline V gene encodes CDR1 SGHAT and CDR2 FQNNGV. This sample is part of a study of tumor and adjacent non-tumor tissue in lung cancer. The library came from three nested PCR rounds adapted from ARM-PCR protocols. MiXCR, applied by TCRdb to the multiplex PCR reads, yields one record per CDR3 protein. The data contain some 66,000 distinct CDR3 sequences, 61% of them singletons. Input material: distant non-tumor lung tissue. The chain carries TRBV11-2 and TRBJ2-5, with D possibly TRBD2 on 6 matching bases. This receptor was obtained from a man between 65 and 79 years old with non-small cell lung cancer. CDR3 nucleotide sequence: TGTGCAAGTGGGAGGAGCCAACAGGAGACCCAGTACTTC. Translated: CASGRSQQETQYF.